The 21 T cell receptor beta chains presented below share a single source sample, sequenced in a study of blood T cell repertoires in COVID-19. TCRdb keeps only in-frame clones here, not all; method: immunoSEQ multiplex PCR. The data show 350,000 to 400,000 clones, 80% to 95% seen once. The sample was PBMCs or T cells enriched from blood (not recorded which). Receptors originate from a woman aged 40 to 50 who had been exposed to COVID-19.

The chain combines TRBV18 with TRBJ2-7; D is unresolved. CDR1 and CDR2 from the germline V gene are KGHSH and LQKENI. The V gene lost 2 bases and the J gene lost 0 bases, with 8 bases spanning the gap. The CDR3 is made up of 14 amino acids. The CDR3 coding sequence is TGTGCCAGCTCACCAGGAGTCCCCTCCTACGAGCAGTACTTC. The encoded protein is CASSPGVPSYEQYF.

The genes are TRBV6-5 and TRBJ1-4; TRBD1 agrees at 11 bases. CDR3 length equals 15 residues. Per germline, CDR1 MNHEY and CDR2 SVGAGI. After removal of 6 bases from V and 8 bases from J, the junction contained 8 bases not matched to a gene. CDR3 sequence (DNA): TGTGCCAGCAGCGCCGTCCGGGACAGGGGGGAAAAACTGTTTTTT. Translating gives CASSAVRDRGEKLFF.

The CDR3 loop reads CASSLPRGEETQYF. CDR3 nucleotides: TGTGCCAGCAGCCTCCCCCGGGGAGAGGAGACCCAGTACTTC. This chain uses TRBV5-6 with TRBJ2-5, with D tentatively TRBD2 (5 bases). CDR1 and CDR2 (germline): SGHDT, YYEEEE. V lost 4 bases to trimming and J lost 5 bases, with 15 bases between them. The CDR3 covers 14 residues.

This clone came up once. The V gene is TRBV5-6, the J gene TRBJ1-1, with D unresolved. Germline V gene data show CDR1 as SGHDT and CDR2 as YYEEEE. The CDR3 totals 13 residues. The V end lost 3 bases, the J end lost 0 bases, and 6 bases lay between the germline ends. In nucleotides, the CDR3 is TGTGCCAGCAGCTCAACAATGAACACTGAAGCTTTCTTT. Translating it yields CASSSTMNTEAFF.

The chain uses TRBV4-3 and TRBJ1-1; D may be TRBD1 (6 bases). V lost 0 bases to trimming and J lost 9 bases, with 14 bases between them. CDR1 is LGHNA and CDR2 is YSLEER in the germline V gene. This CDR3 spans 14 amino acids. The CDR3: CASSQDSNRDKAFF. In DNA, the CDR3 is TGCGCCAGCAGCCAAGATTCGAACAGGGATAAAGCTTTCTTT.

The sample holds a few counts of this clone. The rearrangement uses TRBV10-1 and TRBJ2-7; 12 bases map to TRBD2. The CDR3 is made up of 15 amino acids. In germline, CDR1 is WNHNN, CDR2 SYGVQD (reference sequence). Trimming cost V 5 bases and J 7 bases; bases outside gene matches: 9. CDR3: CASSPRLAGDQEQYF. The CDR3 DNA reads as TGCGCCAGCAGTCCGCGACTAGCGGGGGACCAGGAGCAGTACTTC.

The chain links TRBV24-1 to TRBJ2-3, with 8 bases fitting TRBD1. V shed 4 bases, J shed 4 bases, and the junction held 9 bases outside the gene matches. The germline gives CDR1 KGHDR, CDR2 SFDVKD. The CDR3 runs to 16 residues. The CDR3 loop is CATSDPGTGPADTQYF. In DNA, the CDR3 is TGTGCCACCAGTGACCCCGGGACAGGCCCCGCAGATACGCAGTATTTT.

This clone occurred once. This sequence joins TRBV18 and TRBJ1-1; 8 bases are a match to TRBD1. The CDR3 covers 14 residues. Unmatched junction bases numbered 2, after V lost 5 bases and J lost 0 bases. Germline-derived CDR1 and CDR2 are KGHSH and LQKENI. CDR3 residues: CASSLDRVNTEAFF. As DNA, the CDR3 is TGTGCCAGCTCATTGGACAGGGTGAACACTGAAGCTTTCTTT.

CDR3 region: CASSSFPTGSSTDTQYF. The DNA of the CDR3 is TGTGCCAGCAGCTCGTTCCCGACAGGTTCTAGCACAGATACGCAGTATTTT. The chain couples TRBV11-2 to TRBJ2-3; D may be TRBD1 (6 bases). V was pared by 4 bases and J by 0 bases, with 17 bases between. Germline-derived CDR1 and CDR2 are SGHAT and FQNNGV. The CDR3 runs 17 residues. The full variable domain, rest sourced from reference TRBV11-2 and TRBJ2-3, is EAGVAQSPRYKIIEKRQSVAFWCNPISGHATLYWYQQILGQGPKLLIQFQNNGVVDDSQLPKDRFSAERLKGVDSTLKIQPAKLEDSAVYLCASSSFPTGSSTDTQYFGPGTRLTVL.

V and J are TRBV19 and TRBJ2-1, with D maybe TRBD2 (7 bases). From germline, CDR1 is LNHDA and CDR2 SQIVND (reference sequence). The V end was cut by 5 bases, the J end by 7 bases, with 15 bases between. The CDR3 loop spans 14 amino acids. DNA for the CDR3: TGTGCCAGTAGTGCGTGGGGGGGCCAAAATGAGCAGTTCTTC. Protein: CASSAWGGQNEQFF.

The chain links TRBV9 to TRBJ2-2, with 9 bases matching TRBD1. V dropped 3 bases and J dropped 7; count of bases not matched to a gene: 13. The CDR3 has 17 amino acids. The germline V gene has CDR1 SGDLS and CDR2 YYNGEE. This CDR3 is CASSDRTGQGRIGELFF. The DNA for the CDR3 is TGTGCCAGCAGCGACAGAACGGGACAGGGAAGGATCGGGGAGCTGTTTTTT.

This sequence joins TRBV4-3 and TRBJ1-3; D may be TRBD1 (6 bases). The CDR3 spans 14 residues. V lost 1 base and J lost 9, with 13 bases in between. Germline CDR1 is LGHNA and CDR2 is YSLEER. The CDR3 sequence: CASSQGAGAPTIYF. As DNA, the CDR3 is TGCGCCAGCAGCCAAGGGGCGGGGGCCCCCACCATATATTTT.

This clone was detected only once. This sequence joins TRBV20-1 and TRBJ1-2; TRBD1 is a possible D gene (5 bases). V was clipped by 3 bases and J by 8 bases, with 10 bases between them. This CDR3 comprises 11 residues. Germline V gene lookup returns CDR1 DFQATT and CDR2 SNEGSKA (reference sequence). CDR3 region: CSARKGLGYTF. The CDR3 DNA reads TGCAGTGCTAGGAAGGGGTTGGGCTACACCTTC.

This chain connects TRBV30 to TRBJ2-7, with TRBD2 as a possible D gene (5 bases). This CDR3 spans 16 amino acids. Trimming took 0 bases from V and 6 from J, leaving 21 bases between them. CDR1 and CDR2 from the germline V gene are GTSNPN and SVGIG (reference sequence). In DNA, the CDR3 is TGTGCCTGGAGTGTATTCGCGGGCCTAAGGAGTGCCGAGCAGTACTTC. It codes for CAWSVFAGLRSAEQYF.

The V gene is TRBV7-3, the J gene TRBJ2-2; 7 bases map to TRBD1. V shed 2 bases and J 4 bases; nucleotides not matched to a gene: 7. The CDR3 runs to 16 residues. Germline V gives CDR1 SGHTA, CDR2 FQGTGA. CDR3 region: CASSLAPTGLTGELFF. CDR3 in DNA: TGTGCCAGCAGCTTAGCCCCGACAGGGCTCACCGGGGAGCTGTTTTTT.

The chain is built from TRBV27 and TRBJ1-5, with 9 bases matching TRBD1. V was clipped by 5 bases and J by 4 bases; unmatched bases: 15. The germline CDR1 and CDR2 sequences are MNHEY and SMNVEV (reference sequence). The CDR3 runs 18 residues. The CDR3 loop reads CASSPRDRVLRRNQPQHF. Written as DNA, the CDR3 is TGTGCCAGCAGTCCCCGGGACAGGGTGCTGAGGAGGAATCAGCCCCAGCATTTT.

This rearrangement joins TRBV19 to TRBJ1-4, with unresolved D. Trimming removed 2 bases from V and 6 bases from J, with 7 bases in between. The CDR3 has 13 residues. Germline CDR1 LNHDA, CDR2 SQIVND (reference sequence). The CDR3 region has the DNA TGTGCCAGTAGTATACGGAGGGATGAAAAACTGTTTTTT. It translates to CASSIRRDEKLFF.

V and J are TRBV5-5 and TRBJ2-5, with 7 bases that match TRBD1. CDR1 SGHKS and CDR2 YYEKEE come from the germline V gene (reference sequence). Losses at the gene ends were 4 bases for V and 2 bases for J; bases not matched to a gene: 2. CDR3 size: 13 residues. CDR3 sequence: CASSRDRQETQYF. The CDR3 DNA is TGTGCCAGCAGCCGGGACAGACAAGAGACCCAGTACTTC.

The chain joins TRBV7-3 to TRBJ2-2; 7 positions match TRBD1. CDR3 length equals 14 residues. The ends lost 5 bases at V and 5 bases at J; junction bases unmatched: 5. Germline CDR1 is SGHTA and CDR2 is FQGTGA. This CDR3 reads CASSRGRRTGELFF. The CDR3 DNA sequence: TGTGCCAGCAGCAGGGGGCGGAGGACCGGGGAGCTGTTTTTT.

This chain links TRBV19 with TRBJ1-5; 8 bases are a match to TRBD1. CDR3 length equals 18 residues. The germline V gene has CDR1 LNHDA and CDR2 SQIVND (reference sequence). V trimming: 1 base; J trimming: 7 bases; junction bases outside the gene matches: 15. The CDR3 loop reads CASSIAVTGVGNNQPQHF. Here the CDR3 DNA reads TGTGCCAGTAGTATAGCGGTGACAGGGGTTGGGAATAACCAGCCCCAGCATTTT.

The rearrangement links TRBV2 to TRBJ2-3; a weak D match, TRBD1 (6 bases). With 2 bases removed from V and 0 bases from J, the gap between germline ends came to 15 bases. The CDR3 covers 17 residues. Per the germline V gene, CDR1 is SNHLY and CDR2 is FYNNEI. This chain's CDR3 is CASSERGGTVSTDTQYF. CDR3 nucleotides: TGTGCCAGCAGTGAACGAGGGGGAACAGTGAGCACAGATACGCAGTATTTT.